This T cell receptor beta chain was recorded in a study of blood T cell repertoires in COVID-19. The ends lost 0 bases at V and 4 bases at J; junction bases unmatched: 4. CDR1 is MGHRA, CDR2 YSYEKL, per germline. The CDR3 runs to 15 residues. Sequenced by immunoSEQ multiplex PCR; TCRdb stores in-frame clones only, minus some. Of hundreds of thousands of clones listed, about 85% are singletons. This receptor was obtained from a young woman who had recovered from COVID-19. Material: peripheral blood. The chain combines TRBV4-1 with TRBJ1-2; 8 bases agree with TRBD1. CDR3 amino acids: CASSQERTGGYGYTF. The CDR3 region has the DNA TGCGCCAGCAGCCAAGAACGAACAGGGGGCTATGGCTACACCTTC.